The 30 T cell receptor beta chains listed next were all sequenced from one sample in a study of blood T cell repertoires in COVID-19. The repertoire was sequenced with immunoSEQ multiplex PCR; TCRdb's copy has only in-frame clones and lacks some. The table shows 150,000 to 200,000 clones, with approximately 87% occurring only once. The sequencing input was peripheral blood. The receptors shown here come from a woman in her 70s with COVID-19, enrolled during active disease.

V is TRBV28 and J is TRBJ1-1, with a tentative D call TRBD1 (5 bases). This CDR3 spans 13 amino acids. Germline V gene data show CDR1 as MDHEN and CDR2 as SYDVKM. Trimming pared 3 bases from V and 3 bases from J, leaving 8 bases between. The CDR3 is CASSFWGDTEAFF. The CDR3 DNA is TGTGCCAGCAGTTTTTGGGGGGACACTGAAGCTTTCTTT.

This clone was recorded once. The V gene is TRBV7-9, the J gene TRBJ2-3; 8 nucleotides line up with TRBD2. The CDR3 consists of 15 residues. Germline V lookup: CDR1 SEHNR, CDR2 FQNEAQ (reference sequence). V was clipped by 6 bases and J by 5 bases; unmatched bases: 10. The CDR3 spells CASRRTSPPGDTQYF. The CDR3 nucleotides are TGTGCCAGCAGGAGGACTAGCCCCCCGGGAGATACGCAGTATTTT.

DNA for the CDR3: TGTGCCAGCCTCGGGACAGGAGGATTCTATGGCTACACCTTC. Translation: CASLGTGGFYGYTF. The chain combines TRBV28 with TRBJ1-2, with TRBD1 matching 8 bases. CDR3 length: 14 amino acids. V gave up 8 bases and J gave up 4 bases; unmatched junction bases: 9. Per germline, CDR1 MDHEN and CDR2 SYDVKM.

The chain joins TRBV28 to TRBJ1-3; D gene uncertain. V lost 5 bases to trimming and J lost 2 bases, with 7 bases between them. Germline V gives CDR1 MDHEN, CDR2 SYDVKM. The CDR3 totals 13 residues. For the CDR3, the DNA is TGTGCCAGCAGTCTAAGAGCTGGAAACACCATATATTTT. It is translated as CASSLRAGNTIYF.

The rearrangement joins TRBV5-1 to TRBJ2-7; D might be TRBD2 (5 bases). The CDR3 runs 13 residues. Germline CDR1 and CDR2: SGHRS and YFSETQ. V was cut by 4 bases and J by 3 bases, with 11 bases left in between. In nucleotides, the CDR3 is TGCGCCAGCAGCCCGGGATCAAACTACGAGCAGTACTTC. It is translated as CASSPGSNYEQYF.

The CDR3 DNA is TGTGCCAGCAGTTTGGGCGGGAGGGTTCAAGAGACCCAGTACTTC. It is translated as CASSLGGRVQETQYF. The chain employs TRBV9 and TRBJ2-5; 9 bases match TRBD2. V shed 5 bases, J shed 2 bases, and the junction held 7 bases outside the gene matches. The CDR3 contains 15 residues. Germline CDR1 SGDLS, CDR2 YYNGEE.

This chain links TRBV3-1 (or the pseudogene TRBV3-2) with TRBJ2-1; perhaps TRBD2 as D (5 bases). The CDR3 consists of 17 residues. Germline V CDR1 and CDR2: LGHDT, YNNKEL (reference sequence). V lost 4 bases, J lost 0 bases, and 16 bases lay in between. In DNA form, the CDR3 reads TGTGCCAGCAGCCCACCCTCGGGATGGGGCTCCTACAATGAGCAGTTCTTC. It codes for CASSPPSGWGSYNEQFF.

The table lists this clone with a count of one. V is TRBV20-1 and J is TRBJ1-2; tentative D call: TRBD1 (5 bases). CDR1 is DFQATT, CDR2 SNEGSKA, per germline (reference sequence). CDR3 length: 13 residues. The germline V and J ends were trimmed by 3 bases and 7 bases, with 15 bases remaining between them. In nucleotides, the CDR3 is TGCAGTGCTAGTACGCAGGGCCTAAGTGGCTACACCTTC. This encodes CSASTQGLSGYTF.

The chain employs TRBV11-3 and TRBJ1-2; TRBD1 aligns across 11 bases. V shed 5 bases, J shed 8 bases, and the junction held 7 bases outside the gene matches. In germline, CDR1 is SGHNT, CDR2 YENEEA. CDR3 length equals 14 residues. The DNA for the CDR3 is TGTGCCAGCAGCCGCACGGACAGGGGGCGAGGCTACACCTTC. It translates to CASSRTDRGRGYTF.

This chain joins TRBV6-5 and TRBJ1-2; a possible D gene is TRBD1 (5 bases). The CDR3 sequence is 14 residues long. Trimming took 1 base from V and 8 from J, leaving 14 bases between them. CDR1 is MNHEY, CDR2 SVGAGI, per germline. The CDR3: CASSYWGQRGGYTF. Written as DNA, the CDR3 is TGTGCCAGCAGTTACTGGGGCCAGCGGGGCGGCTACACCTTC.

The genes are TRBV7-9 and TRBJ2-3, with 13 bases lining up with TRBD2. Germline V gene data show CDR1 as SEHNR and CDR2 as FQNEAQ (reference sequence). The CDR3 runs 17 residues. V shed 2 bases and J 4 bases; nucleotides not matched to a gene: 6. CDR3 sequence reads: CASSLIGLAGAADTQYF. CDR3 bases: TGTGCCAGCAGCTTAATCGGACTAGCGGGAGCAGCAGATACGCAGTATTTT.

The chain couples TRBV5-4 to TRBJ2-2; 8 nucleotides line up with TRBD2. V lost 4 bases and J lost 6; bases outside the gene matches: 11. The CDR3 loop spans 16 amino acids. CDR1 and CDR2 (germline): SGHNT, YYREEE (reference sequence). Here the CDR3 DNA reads TGTGCCAGCAGCCCTGGCGGTCGGGAGGGCCCCGGGGAGCTGTTTTTT. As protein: CASSPGGREGPGELFF.

This CDR3 reads CASSETQGYIQYF. The CDR3 nucleotides read TGTGCCAGCAGCGAGACACAGGGATACATTCAGTACTTC. The chain combines TRBV7-9 with TRBJ2-4; possibly TRBD1 for D (6 bases). The CDR3 covers 13 residues. Germline CDR1 reads SEHNR; CDR2 reads FQNEAQ (reference sequence). Trimming took off 5 bases at V and 8 bases at J, with 13 bases between the two ends.

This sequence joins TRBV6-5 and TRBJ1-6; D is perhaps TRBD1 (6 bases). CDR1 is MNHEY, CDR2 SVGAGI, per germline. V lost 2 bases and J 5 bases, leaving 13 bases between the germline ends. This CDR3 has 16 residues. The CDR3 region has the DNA TGTGCCAGCAGTTACGGGACAAACTTAAATAATTCACCCCTCCACTTT. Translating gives CASSYGTNLNNSPLHF.

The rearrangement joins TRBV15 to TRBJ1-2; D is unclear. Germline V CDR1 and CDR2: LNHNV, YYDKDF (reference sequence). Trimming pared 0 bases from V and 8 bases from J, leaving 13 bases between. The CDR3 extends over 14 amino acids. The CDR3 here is CATSRDPANRGYTF. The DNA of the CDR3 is TGTGCCACCAGCAGAGATCCCGCGAACCGGGGCTACACCTTC.

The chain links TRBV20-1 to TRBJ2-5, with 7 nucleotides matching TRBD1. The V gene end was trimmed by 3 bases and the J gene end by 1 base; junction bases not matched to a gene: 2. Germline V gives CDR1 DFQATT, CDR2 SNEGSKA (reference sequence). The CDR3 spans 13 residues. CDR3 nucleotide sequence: TGCAGTGCTAGTACAGGGGTCCAAGAGACCCAGTACTTC. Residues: CSASTGVQETQYF.

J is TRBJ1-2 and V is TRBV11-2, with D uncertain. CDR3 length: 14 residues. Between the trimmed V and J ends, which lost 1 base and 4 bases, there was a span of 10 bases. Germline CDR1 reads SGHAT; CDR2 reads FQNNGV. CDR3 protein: CASSLVRGSYGYTF. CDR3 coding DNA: TGTGCCAGCAGCTTAGTACGGGGTAGCTATGGCTACACCTTC. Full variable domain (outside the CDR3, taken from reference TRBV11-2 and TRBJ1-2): EAGVAQSPRYKIIEKRQSVAFWCNPISGHATLYWYQQILGQGPKLLIQFQNNGVVDDSQLPKDRFSAERLKGVDSTLKIQPAKLEDSAVYLCASSLVRGSYGYTFGSGTRLTVV.

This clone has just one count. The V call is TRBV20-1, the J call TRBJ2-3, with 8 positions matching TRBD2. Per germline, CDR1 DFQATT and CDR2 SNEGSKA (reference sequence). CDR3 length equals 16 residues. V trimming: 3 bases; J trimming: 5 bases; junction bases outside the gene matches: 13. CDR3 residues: CSASSAGAGDRDTQYF. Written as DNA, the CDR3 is TGCAGTGCTAGTTCAGCGGGAGCAGGGGATCGAGATACGCAGTATTTT.

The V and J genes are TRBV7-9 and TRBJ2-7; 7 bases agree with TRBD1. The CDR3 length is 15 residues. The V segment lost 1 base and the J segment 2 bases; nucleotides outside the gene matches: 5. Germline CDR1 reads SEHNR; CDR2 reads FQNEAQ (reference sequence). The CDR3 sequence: CASSLDRDSTYEQYF. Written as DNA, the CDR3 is TGTGCCAGCAGCTTAGACCGGGACAGTACCTACGAGCAGTACTTC.

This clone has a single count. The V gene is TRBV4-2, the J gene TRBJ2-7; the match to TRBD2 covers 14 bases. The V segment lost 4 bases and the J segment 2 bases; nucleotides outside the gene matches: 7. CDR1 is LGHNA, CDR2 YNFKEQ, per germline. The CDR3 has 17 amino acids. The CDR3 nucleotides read TGTGCCAGCAGCCCAGGGACTAGCGGGAGTAAAACCTACGAGCAGTACTTC. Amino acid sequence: CASSPGTSGSKTYEQYF.

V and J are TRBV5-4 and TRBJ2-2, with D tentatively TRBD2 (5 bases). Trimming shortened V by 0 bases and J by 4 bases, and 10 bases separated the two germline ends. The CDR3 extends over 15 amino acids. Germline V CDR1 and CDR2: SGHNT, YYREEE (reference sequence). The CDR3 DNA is TGTGCCAGCAGCTTGGCCGGGGTCGGCACCGGGGAGCTGTTTTTT. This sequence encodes CASSLAGVGTGELFF. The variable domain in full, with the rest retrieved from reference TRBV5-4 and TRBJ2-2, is ETGVTQSPTHLIKTRGQQVTLRCSSQSGHNTVSWYQQALGQGPQFIFQYYREEENGRGNFPPRFSGLQFPNYSSELNVNALELDDSALYLCASSLAGVGTGELFFGEGSRLTVL.

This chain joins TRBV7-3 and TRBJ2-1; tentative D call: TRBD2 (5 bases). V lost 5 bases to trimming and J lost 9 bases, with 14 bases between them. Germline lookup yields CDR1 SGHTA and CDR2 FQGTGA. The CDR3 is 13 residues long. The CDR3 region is CASSNTRGTEQFF. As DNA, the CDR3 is TGTGCCAGCAGCAACACTAGAGGAACTGAGCAGTTCTTC. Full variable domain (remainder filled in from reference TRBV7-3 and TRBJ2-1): GAGVSQTPSNKVTEKGKYVELRCDPISGHTALYWYRQSLGQGPEFLIYFQGTGAADDSGLPNDRFFAVRPEGSVSTLKIQRTERGDSAVYLCASSNTRGTEQFFGPGTRLTVL.

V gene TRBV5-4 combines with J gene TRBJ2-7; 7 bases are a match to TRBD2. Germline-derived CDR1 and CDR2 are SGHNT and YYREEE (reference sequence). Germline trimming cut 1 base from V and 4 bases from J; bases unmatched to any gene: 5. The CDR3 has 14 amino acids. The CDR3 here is CASSLLASGYEQYF. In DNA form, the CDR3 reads TGTGCCAGCAGCTTGTTGGCTAGCGGTTACGAGCAGTACTTC.

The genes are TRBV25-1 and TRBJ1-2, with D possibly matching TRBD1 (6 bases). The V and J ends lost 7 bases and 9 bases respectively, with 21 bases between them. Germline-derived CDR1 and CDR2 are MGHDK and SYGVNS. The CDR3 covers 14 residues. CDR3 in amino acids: CASTQGPQDSSYTF. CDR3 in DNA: TGTGCCAGCACCCAGGGGCCCCAGGATTCGAGCTACACCTTC.

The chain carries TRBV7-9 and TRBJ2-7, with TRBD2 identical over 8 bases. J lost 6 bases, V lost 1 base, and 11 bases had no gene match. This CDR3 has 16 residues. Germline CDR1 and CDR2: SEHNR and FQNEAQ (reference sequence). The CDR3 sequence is CASSLVDWAGGGEQYF. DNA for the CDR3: TGTGCCAGCAGCTTAGTGGACTGGGCGGGAGGCGGCGAGCAGTACTTC.

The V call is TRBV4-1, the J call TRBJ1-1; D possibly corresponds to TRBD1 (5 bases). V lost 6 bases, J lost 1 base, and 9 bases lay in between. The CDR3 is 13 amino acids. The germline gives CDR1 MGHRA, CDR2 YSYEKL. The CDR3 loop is CASSAQGNTEAFF. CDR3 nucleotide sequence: TGCGCCAGCAGTGCTCAGGGGAACACTGAAGCTTTCTTT.

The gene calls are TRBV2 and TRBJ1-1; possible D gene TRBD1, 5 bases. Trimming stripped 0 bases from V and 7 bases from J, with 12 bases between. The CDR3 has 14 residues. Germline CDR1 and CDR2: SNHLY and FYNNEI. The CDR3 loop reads CASSEAGRGYEAFF. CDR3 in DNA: TGTGCCAGCAGTGAAGCAGGGAGGGGCTATGAAGCTTTCTTT.

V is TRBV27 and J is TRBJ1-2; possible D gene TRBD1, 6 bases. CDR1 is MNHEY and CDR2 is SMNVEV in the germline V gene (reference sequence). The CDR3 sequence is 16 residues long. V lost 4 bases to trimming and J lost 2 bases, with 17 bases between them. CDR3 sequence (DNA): TGTGCCAGCAGTTCCCTAGGGACACCCCAAAACTATGGCTACACCTTC. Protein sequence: CASSSLGTPQNYGYTF.

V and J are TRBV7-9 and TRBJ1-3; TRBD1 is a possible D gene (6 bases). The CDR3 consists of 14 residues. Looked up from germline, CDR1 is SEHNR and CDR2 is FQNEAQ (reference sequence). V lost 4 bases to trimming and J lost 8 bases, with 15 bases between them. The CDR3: CASSSRGGQDTIYF. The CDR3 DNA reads TGTGCCAGCAGCTCCCGCGGGGGGCAGGACACCATATATTTT.

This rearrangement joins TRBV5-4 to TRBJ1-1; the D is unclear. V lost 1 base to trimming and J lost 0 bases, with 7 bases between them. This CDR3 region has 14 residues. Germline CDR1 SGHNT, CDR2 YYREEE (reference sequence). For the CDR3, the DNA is TGTGCCAGCAGCTTGACAAAAATGAACACTGAAGCTTTCTTT. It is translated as CASSLTKMNTEAFF.